Shown below are 26 T cell receptor beta chains from a single sample sequenced in a study of technical replicates of blood from several donors (dated by TCRdb to 2016 to 2017). To prepare the library, the immunoSEQ multiplex PCR assay was applied. The clones in this table, taken by TCRdb from immuneACCESS, are in-frame only. Not every clone is retained; where verified, under half of the shortfall comes from an unresolved V gene, and the cause of the rest is unknown. The sample table shows approximately 41,000 clones, and about 96% are seen once. The ten largest clones add up to 0.37% of the sample. The sequenced sample consisted of T cells isolated from PBMCs. Source of these receptors: a human donor in good health.

The chain has TRBV6-1 and TRBJ1-5, with 11 bases lining up with TRBD1. V trimming: 4 bases; J trimming: 3 bases; junction bases outside the gene matches: 8. From germline, CDR1 is MNHNS and CDR2 SASEGT. The length of the CDR3 is 17 residues. This CDR3 reads CASSALIGQGANQPQHF. For the CDR3, the DNA is TGTGCCAGCAGTGCTCTCATAGGACAGGGGGCCAATCAGCCCCAGCATTTT.

The chain employs TRBV4-2 and TRBJ1-4; D remains ambiguous. V was pared by 0 bases and J by 0 bases, with 11 bases between. The CDR3 loop spans 17 amino acids. From germline, CDR1 is LGHNA and CDR2 YNFKEQ. CDR3 DNA sequence: TGTGCCAGCAGCCAAGATCTCCCGACTGCAACTAATGAAAAACTGTTTTTT. Encoded protein: CASSQDLPTATNEKLFF.

The rearrangement uses TRBV7-9 and TRBJ2-7, with D possibly being TRBD1 (5 bases). The CDR3 has 14 amino acids. CDR1 is SEHNR and CDR2 is FQNEAQ in the germline V gene (reference sequence). V was trimmed by 1 base and J by 5 bases, leaving 12 bases between them. CDR3 in amino acids: CASSLGGAADEQYF. In nucleotides, the CDR3 is TGTGCCAGCAGCTTAGGGGGCGCAGCCGACGAGCAGTACTTC.

The chain uses TRBV11-2 and TRBJ1-1; D unresolved. There are 11 residues in the CDR3. V shed 4 bases and J shed 7 bases, with 7 bases lying between them. Germline V CDR1 and CDR2: SGHAT, FQNNGV. As DNA, the CDR3 is TGTGCCAGCAGCTCTTCAGGTGAAGCTTTCTTT. Amino acid sequence: CASSSSGEAFF.

The J gene is TRBJ2-1, the V gene TRBV7-2, with TRBD2 matching 7 bases. V dropped 4 bases and J dropped 6; count of bases not matched to a gene: 3. CDR3 length equals 13 residues. Per germline, CDR1 SGHTA and CDR2 FQGNSA. The CDR3 loop is CASSWGLSNEQFF. Here the CDR3 DNA reads TGTGCCAGCAGCTGGGGACTATCCAATGAGCAGTTCTTC. Full variable domain (missing parts from reference TRBV7-2 and TRBJ2-1): GAGVSQSPSNKVTEKGKDVELRCDPISGHTALYWYRQSLGQGLEFLIYFQGNSAPDKSGLPSDRFSAERTGGSVSTLTIQRTQQEDSAVYLCASSWGLSNEQFFGPGTRLTVL.

This chain uses TRBV7-9 with TRBJ2-7, with 10 bases lining up with TRBD2. The trim removed 3 bases at V and 2 bases at J, leaving 4 bases unmatched. The germline V gene has CDR1 SEHNR and CDR2 FQNEAQ (reference sequence). The length of the CDR3 is 15 residues. The CDR3 is CASSFLAGAAYEQYF. The CDR3 DNA reads as TGTGCCAGCAGCTTCCTAGCGGGAGCAGCCTACGAGCAGTACTTC.

The chain's CDR3 is CASSRDSTYEQYF. The CDR3 bases are TGTGCCAGCAGCCGGGACAGCACCTACGAGCAGTACTTC. The chain joins TRBV6-5 to TRBJ2-7; 7 bases fit TRBD1. J lost 2 bases, V lost 6 bases, and 4 bases had no gene match. This CDR3 comprises 13 residues. Per germline, CDR1 MNHEY and CDR2 SVGAGI.

This rearrangement joins TRBV9 to TRBJ1-1, with D perhaps TRBD1 (5 bases). Germline lookup yields CDR1 SGDLS and CDR2 YYNGEE. With 2 bases removed from V and 3 bases from J, the gap between germline ends came to 8 bases. The CDR3 spans 13 residues. In DNA, the CDR3 is TGTGCCAGCAGCGTGGGGGGGGACACTGAAGCTTTCTTT. This gives the protein CASSVGGDTEAFF.

The CDR3 region is CASSAPPGAFF. For the CDR3, the DNA is TGTGCCAGCAGCGCCCCCCCCGGAGCTTTCTTT. V usage is TRBV5-6 and J usage is TRBJ1-1, with D unresolved. Trimming removed 4 bases at V and 10 bases at J, with 11 bases between. Germline CDR1 SGHDT, CDR2 YYEEEE. The CDR3 extends over 11 amino acids.

The chain is built from TRBV6-6 and TRBJ2-1; maybe TRBD1 (6 bases). Germline CDR1 MNHNY, CDR2 SVGAGI (reference sequence). V was trimmed by 6 bases and J by 3 bases, leaving 15 bases between them. The CDR3 runs 15 residues. Written as DNA, the CDR3 is TGTGCCAGCAGACCGGGACACACCGTCTACAATGAGCAGTTCTTC. Its translation is CASRPGHTVYNEQFF.

The CDR3 loop reads CASSPYTSGRAEVEQYF. The CDR3 DNA is TGTGCCAGCTCACCGTATACTAGCGGGAGGGCCGAGGTCGAGCAGTACTTC. This chain uses TRBV18 with TRBJ2-7; TRBD2 aligns across 13 bases. Germline V gene data show CDR1 as KGHSH and CDR2 as LQKENI. This CDR3 comprises 17 residues. With 3 bases clipped from V and 6 bases from J, the junction kept 11 bases outside the gene matches.

The rearrangement uses TRBV27 and TRBJ2-2; a weak D match, TRBD1 (5 bases). Germline assignment: CDR1 MNHEY and CDR2 SMNVEV (reference sequence). The CDR3 totals 14 residues. V dropped 6 bases and J dropped 1 base, with 9 bases sitting between them. CDR3 loop: CASRPDRNTGELFF. The DNA for the CDR3 is TGTGCCAGCAGACCAGACAGGAACACCGGGGAGCTGTTTTTT.

The chain is built from TRBV13 and TRBJ2-7; D might be TRBD1 (5 bases). V lost 5 bases to trimming and J lost 3 bases, with 17 bases between them. The CDR3 is 15 amino acids. Looked up from germline, CDR1 is PRHDT and CDR2 is FYEKMQ (reference sequence). The CDR3 loop is CASSPEGLGDYEQYF. CDR3 nucleotide sequence: TGTGCCAGCAGCCCCGAAGGGTTAGGGGACTACGAGCAGTACTTC.

This clone was picked up one time. V and J are TRBV27 and TRBJ2-7; 9 nucleotides line up with TRBD2. The V and J ends lost 6 bases and 3 bases, in that order; junction bases with no gene match: 9. There are 15 residues in the CDR3. Germline CDR1 and CDR2: MNHEY and SMNVEV (reference sequence). The CDR3 bases are TGTGCCAGCAGAGGCTTAGCGGGAGAGGGCTACGAGCAGTACTTC. Amino acids: CASRGLAGEGYEQYF.

V is TRBV7-9 and J is TRBJ2-1; a possible D gene is TRBD2 (6 bases). The V gene lost 0 bases and the J gene lost 6 bases, with 12 bases spanning the gap. This CDR3 has 15 residues. Looked up from germline, CDR1 is SEHNR and CDR2 is FQNEAQ (reference sequence). The CDR3 reads CASSLAIAEANEQFF. CDR3 nucleotide sequence: TGTGCCAGCAGCTTAGCAATAGCGGAGGCCAATGAGCAGTTCTTC.

V gene TRBV6-1 combines with J gene TRBJ2-7, with a weak D call TRBD1 (6 bases). The germline gives CDR1 MNHNS, CDR2 SASEGT. V was shortened by 6 bases and J by 4 bases, with 13 bases between the two germline ends. This CDR3 is 13 amino acids long. CDR3 region: CASSYRTVYEQYF. The DNA for the CDR3 is TGTGCCAGCAGCTATAGGACAGTTTACGAGCAGTACTTC.

This chain links TRBV30 with TRBJ1-5, with TRBD1 identical over 11 bases. V shed 5 bases, J shed 7 bases, and the junction held 4 bases outside the gene matches. This CDR3 region has 13 residues. Germline CDR1 is GTSNPN and CDR2 is SVGIG (reference sequence). CDR3 sequence: CAWGQGANQPQHF. The CDR3 bases are TGTGCCTGGGGACAGGGGGCTAACCAGCCCCAGCATTTT.

About this clone: One end of the junction is discordant with germline, which a read error may explain. J is TRBJ1-3 and V is TRBV19, with TRBD1 matching over 10 bases. CDR1 LNHDA and CDR2 SQIVND come from the germline V gene (reference sequence). The CDR3 loop spans 13 amino acids. The CDR3 protein is CASSTDRQGAHLF. DNA for the CDR3: TGTGCCAGTAGTACAGACCGACAGGGGGCGCATCTTTTT.

This chain connects TRBV29-1 to TRBJ1-2; D is possibly TRBD1 (6 bases). This CDR3 has 11 residues. Per germline, CDR1 SQVTM and CDR2 ANQGSEA. V lost 3 bases, J lost 6 bases, and 8 bases lay in between. The chain's CDR3 is CSVDGGHGYTF. CDR3 nucleotide sequence: TGCAGCGTTGACGGGGGGCATGGCTACACCTTC. Complete variable domain (other parts from reference TRBV29-1 and TRBJ1-2): SAVISQKPSRDICQRGTSLTIQCQVDSQVTMMFWYRQQPGQSLTLIATANQGSEATYESGFVIDKFPISRPNLTFSTLTVSNMSPEDSSIYLCSVDGGHGYTFGSGTRLTVV.

This chain links TRBV19 with TRBJ1-2; 10 bases map to TRBD1. Per germline, CDR1 LNHDA and CDR2 SQIVND (reference sequence). CDR3 length equals 16 residues. The ends lost 3 bases at V and 4 bases at J; junction bases unmatched: 8. CDR3 sequence (DNA): TGTGCCAGTAGTATCCAGACAGGGGGCGCAGGCTATGGCTACACCTTC. Its translation is CASSIQTGGAGYGYTF. The complete variable domain, with remaining parts taken from reference TRBV19 and TRBJ1-2, reads DGGITQSPKYLFRKEGQNVTLSCEQNLNHDAMYWYRQDPGQGLRLIYYSQIVNDFQKGDIAEGYSVSREKKESFPLTVTSAQKNPTAFYLCASSIQTGGAGYGYTFGSGTRLTVV.

The chain combines TRBV11-2 with TRBJ2-7; D uncertain. Germline V gene data show CDR1 as SGHAT and CDR2 as FQNNGV. This CDR3 has 12 residues. Trimming cost V 1 base and J 5 bases, with 6 bases left between them. The CDR3 region has the DNA TGTGCCAGCAGCTTAGTATTCGACGAGCAGTACTTC. Translated, it gives CASSLVFDEQYF. Complete variable domain (other parts from reference TRBV11-2 and TRBJ2-7): EAGVAQSPRYKIIEKRQSVAFWCNPISGHATLYWYQQILGQGPKLLIQFQNNGVVDDSQLPKDRFSAERLKGVDSTLKIQPAKLEDSAVYLCASSLVFDEQYFGPGTRLTVT.

The V and J genes are TRBV10-2 and TRBJ1-5; 8 nucleotides line up with TRBD1. The CDR3 length is 18 residues. CDR1 and CDR2 (germline): WSHSY, SAAADI. V trimming: 2 bases; J trimming: 0 bases; junction bases outside the gene matches: 9. The CDR3 DNA follows: TGCGCCAGCAGTGAGACCCGGGACAGGCTGTATAGCAATCAGCCCCAGCATTTT. This gives the protein CASSETRDRLYSNQPQHF.

The chain combines TRBV5-5 with TRBJ2-7; TRBD1 agrees at 7 bases. V gave up 7 bases and J gave up 3 bases; unmatched junction bases: 7. This CDR3 is 13 amino acids long. CDR1 is SGHKS, CDR2 YYEKEE, per germline (reference sequence). The CDR3 nucleotides read TGTGCCAGCGGGAGACAGGGTTTCTACGAGCAGTACTTC. It codes for CASGRQGFYEQYF.

The chain employs TRBV5-6 and TRBJ2-7; 7 bases align to TRBD1. The V and J ends lost 4 bases and 4 bases, in that order; junction bases with no gene match: 11. Looked up from germline, CDR1 is SGHDT and CDR2 is YYEEEE. The CDR3 is made up of 15 amino acids. CDR3 loop: CASSTGQAWSYEQYF. In DNA, the CDR3 is TGTGCCAGCAGCACTGGACAGGCGTGGAGTTACGAGCAGTACTTC.

This chain uses TRBV4-2 with TRBJ2-7; D is ambiguous. The CDR3 is 13 residues long. Germline V gives CDR1 LGHNA, CDR2 YNFKEQ. V was trimmed by 4 bases and J by 2 bases, leaving 9 bases between them. CDR3 in amino acids: CASSLRQAYEQYF. CDR3 bases: TGTGCCAGCAGCCTACGACAAGCCTACGAGCAGTACTTC.

The chain carries TRBV29-1 and TRBJ1-2, with D hard to call. CDR1 is SQVTM, CDR2 ANQGSEA, per germline. This CDR3 comprises 12 residues. The V end lost 6 bases, the J end lost 3 bases, and 11 bases lay between the germline ends. CDR3 bases: TGCAGCGTCGTAACTCTTTACTATGGCTACACCTTC. As protein: CSVVTLYYGYTF.